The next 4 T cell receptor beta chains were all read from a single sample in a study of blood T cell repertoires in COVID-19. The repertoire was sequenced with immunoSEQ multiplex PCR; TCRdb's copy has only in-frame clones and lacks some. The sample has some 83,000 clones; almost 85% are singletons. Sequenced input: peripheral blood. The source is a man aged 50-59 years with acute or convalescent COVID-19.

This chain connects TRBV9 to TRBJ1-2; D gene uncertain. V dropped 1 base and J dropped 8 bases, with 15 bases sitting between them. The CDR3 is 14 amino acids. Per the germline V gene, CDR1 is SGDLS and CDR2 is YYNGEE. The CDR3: CASSVTYSDGGYTF. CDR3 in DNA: TGTGCCAGCAGCGTAACCTACAGTGATGGAGGCTACACCTTC.

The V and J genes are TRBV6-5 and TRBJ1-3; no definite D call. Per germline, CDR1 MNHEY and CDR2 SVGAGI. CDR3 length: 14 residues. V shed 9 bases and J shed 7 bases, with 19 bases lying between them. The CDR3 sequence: CARVDRGIGNTIYF. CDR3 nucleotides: TGTGCCAGGGTCGACCGGGGTATAGGGAACACCATATATTTT.

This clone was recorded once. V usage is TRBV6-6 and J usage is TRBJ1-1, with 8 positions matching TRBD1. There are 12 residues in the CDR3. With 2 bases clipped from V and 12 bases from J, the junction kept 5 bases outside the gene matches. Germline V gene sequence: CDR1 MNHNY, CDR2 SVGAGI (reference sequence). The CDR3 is CASSYGQGSTFF. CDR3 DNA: TGTGCCAGCAGTTACGGACAGGGATCGACTTTCTTT.

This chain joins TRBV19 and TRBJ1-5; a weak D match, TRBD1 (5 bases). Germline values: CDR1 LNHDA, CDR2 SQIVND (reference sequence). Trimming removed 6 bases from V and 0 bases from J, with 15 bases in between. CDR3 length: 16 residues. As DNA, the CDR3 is TGTGCCAGTAGACCCCTGACAGAGTATAGCAATCAGCCCCAGCATTTT. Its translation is CASRPLTEYSNQPQHF. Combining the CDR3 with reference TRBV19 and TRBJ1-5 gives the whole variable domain DGGITQSPKYLFRKEGQNVTLSCEQNLNHDAMYWYRQDPGQGLRLIYYSQIVNDFQKGDIAEGYSVSREKKESFPLTVTSAQKNPTAFYLCASRPLTEYSNQPQHFGDGTRLSIL.